What follows describes a single T cell receptor beta chain. This sample is drawn from a study of CD8+CD57+ T cells in acquired aplastic anemia. V shed 6 bases, J shed 6 bases, and the junction held 18 bases outside the gene matches. CDR1 is SEHNR and CDR2 is FQNEAQ in the germline V gene (reference sequence). The CDR3 is made up of 17 amino acids. The TCR beta profiling, which covered VDJ combination and CDR3 sequence, was carried out using genomic DNA as the template. TCRdb analysed the reads with MiXCR anew, one entry per CDR3 protein. The table lists hundreds of thousands of distinct CDR3 sequences, roughly 64% of them singletons, with 3% to 5% in the top ten.

This clonotype originated in a human donor in good health, serving as a control. Sample: sorted CD4+, CD8+, or CD8+CD57+ T cells (not recorded which) from PBMCs. The chain recombines TRBV7-9 with TRBJ2-7; 9 bases agree with TRBD1. CDR3 in DNA: TGTGCCAGCAGTGAATGGGGGACAGGGCCGTTGGGGCGCGAGCAGTACTTC. It encodes CASSEWGTGPLGREQYF.